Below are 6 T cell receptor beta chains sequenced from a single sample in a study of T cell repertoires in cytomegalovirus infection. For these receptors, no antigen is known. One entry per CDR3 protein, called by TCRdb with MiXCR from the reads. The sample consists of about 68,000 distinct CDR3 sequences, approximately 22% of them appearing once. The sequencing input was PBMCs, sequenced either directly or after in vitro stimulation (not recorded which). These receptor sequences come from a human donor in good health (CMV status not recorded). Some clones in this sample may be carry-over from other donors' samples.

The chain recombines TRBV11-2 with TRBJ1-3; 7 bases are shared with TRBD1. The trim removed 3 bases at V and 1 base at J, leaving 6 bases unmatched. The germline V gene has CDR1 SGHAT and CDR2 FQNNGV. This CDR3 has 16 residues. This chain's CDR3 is CASSFQGVESGNTIYF. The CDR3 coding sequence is TGTGCCAGCAGCTTTCAGGGGGTCGAATCTGGAAACACCATATATTTT.

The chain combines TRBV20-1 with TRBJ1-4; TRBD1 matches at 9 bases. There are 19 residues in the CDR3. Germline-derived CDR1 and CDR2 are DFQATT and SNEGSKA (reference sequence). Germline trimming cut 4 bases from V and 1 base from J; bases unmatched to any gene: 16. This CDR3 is CSATPPPGQGTGTNEKLFF. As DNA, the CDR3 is TGCAGTGCTACACCACCCCCGGGACAGGGTACAGGAACTAATGAAAAACTGTTTTTT.

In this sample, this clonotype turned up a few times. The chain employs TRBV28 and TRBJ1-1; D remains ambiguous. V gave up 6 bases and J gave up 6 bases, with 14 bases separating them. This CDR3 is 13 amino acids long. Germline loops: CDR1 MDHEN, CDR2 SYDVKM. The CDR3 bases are TGTGCCAGCAGCTCTCCTAGGAGGGCTGAAGCTTTCTTT. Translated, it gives CASSSPRRAEAFF.

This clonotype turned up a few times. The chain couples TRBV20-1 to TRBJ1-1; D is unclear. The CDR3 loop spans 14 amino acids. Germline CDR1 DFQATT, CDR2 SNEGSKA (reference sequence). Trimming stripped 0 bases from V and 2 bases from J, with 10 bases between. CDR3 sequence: CSAREGGYNTEAFF. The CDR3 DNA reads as TGCAGTGCTAGAGAAGGAGGTTATAACACTGAAGCTTTCTTT.

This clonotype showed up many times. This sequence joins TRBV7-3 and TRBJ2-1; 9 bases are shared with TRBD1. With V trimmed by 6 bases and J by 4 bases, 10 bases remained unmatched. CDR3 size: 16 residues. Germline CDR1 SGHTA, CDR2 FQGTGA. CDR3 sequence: CASSKIDRGEYNEQFF. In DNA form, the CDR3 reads TGTGCCAGCAGTAAGATCGACAGGGGGGAGTACAATGAGCAGTTCTTC.

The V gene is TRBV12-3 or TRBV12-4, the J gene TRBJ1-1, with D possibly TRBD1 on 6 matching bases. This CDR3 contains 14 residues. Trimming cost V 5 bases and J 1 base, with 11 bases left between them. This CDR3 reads CASSRDNANTEAFF. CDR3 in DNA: TGTGCCAGCAGTCGGGACAATGCGAACACTGAAGCTTTCTTT.